This entry is about one TCR beta chain. Its antigen remains unidentified. The data were obtained in a study of T-cell reconstitution after alpha-beta-depleted transplantation in children. Study-wide points: The origin of alpha-beta T cells about two months after transplant was reportedly several hundred expanded graft clones. T cells produced anew were the main source of T-cell counts and diversity one year after transplant.

The TCRbeta library was prepared with unique molecular identifiers. TCRdb recomputed calls from the PCR reads with MiXCR, one row per CDR3 protein. This sample carries around 100,000 distinct CDR3 sequences, 10% to 13% of them seen once, and the ten largest clones take under 40%. This TCR derives from a boy between 2 and 10 years old with acute lymphoblastic leukemia, due to receive a stem cell transplant. Sequencing was performed on PBMCs, taken before TCRalphabeta/CD19-depleted stem cell transplant.

CDR3 sequence reads: CSAQEGRETQYF. The CDR3 nucleotides read TGCAGTGCGCAGGAGGGCCGGGAGACCCAGTACTTC. V and J are TRBV20-1 and TRBJ2-5; maybe TRBD2 (6 bases). The CDR3 consists of 12 residues. V was cut by 6 bases and J by 5 bases, with 13 bases left in between. Germline V gives CDR1 DFQATT, CDR2 SNEGSKA (reference sequence).